This passage covers 2 T cell receptor beta chains from one sample sequenced in a study of blood T cell repertoires in COVID-19. TCRdb keeps only in-frame clones here, not all; method: immunoSEQ multiplex PCR. The sample holds 300,000 to 400,000 clones, roughly 88% seen once. The sample taken for sequencing was PBMCs or T cells enriched from blood (not recorded which). These receptors all stem from a woman in her 30s with acute COVID-19.

The chain recombines TRBV6-5 with TRBJ2-7, with a tentative D call TRBD1 (6 bases). The CDR3 has 12 amino acids. From germline, CDR1 is MNHEY and CDR2 SVGAGI. The V and J ends lost 9 bases and 5 bases respectively, with 14 bases between them. The CDR3, as DNA: TGTGCCAGTCTTGACAGGTTCGACGAGCAGTACTTC. Its protein is CASLDRFDEQYF.

The V gene is TRBV29-1, the J gene TRBJ1-2; D not resolved. Trimming removed 4 bases at V and 7 bases at J, with 7 bases between. Germline CDR1 and CDR2: SQVTM and ANQGSEA. This CDR3 comprises 10 residues. The DNA of the CDR3 is TGCAGCGTTGCCAGCGGTGGCTACACCTTC. The encoded protein is CSVASGGYTF. Combining the CDR3 with reference TRBV29-1 and TRBJ1-2 gives the whole variable domain SAVISQKPSRDICQRGTSLTIQCQVDSQVTMMFWYRQQPGQSLTLIATANQGSEATYESGFVIDKFPISRPNLTFSTLTVSNMSPEDSSIYLCSVASGGYTFGSGTRLTVV.